The 29 T cell receptor beta chains presented below share a single source sample, sequenced in a study of shared clonotypes between healthy human individuals. This table comes from immunoSEQ multiplex PCR, and its TCRdb copy is limited to in-frame clones, with some not included. The profile shows about 2 million clones, approximately 94% of them singletons. Naive CD8 cells lacked CD45RO, underwent positive selection for CCR7 and left out terminally differentiated effector memory CD45RA+ cells. The sample consisted of naive CD8+ T cells sorted from blood. The receptor source for this set is a man between 18 and 35 years old in good health.

The chain is built from TRBV27 and TRBJ2-7; TRBD1 agrees at 8 bases. Per the germline V gene, CDR1 is MNHEY and CDR2 is SMNVEV (reference sequence). This CDR3 has 14 amino acids. V gave up 5 bases and J gave up 5 bases; unmatched junction bases: 8. The CDR3 DNA sequence: TGTGCCAGCAGTCAGGGGGCCGGCGGGCACGAGCAGTACTTC. Amino acids: CASSQGAGGHEQYF.

The CDR3 region is CASSKDTGFTEAFF. In DNA form, the CDR3 reads TGTGCCAGCAGCAAAGACACGGGTTTCACTGAAGCTTTCTTT. The chain has TRBV21-1 and TRBJ1-1. TRBV21-1 represents a pseudogene. The CDR3 loop spans 14 amino acids.

Comments on this clone: At the DNA level, this CDR3 is encoded by other sequences in the same sample as well. The genes are TRBV4-1 and TRBJ1-4; D uncertain. CDR1 is MGHRA, CDR2 YSYEKL, per germline. The CDR3 extends over 14 amino acids. V lost 1 base and J 2 bases, leaving 5 bases between the germline ends. CDR3 sequence reads: CASSQGGTNEKLFF. The CDR3 DNA reads as TGCGCCAGCAGCCAAGGAGGGACTAATGAAAAACTGTTTTTT.

The chain carries TRBV19 and TRBJ2-5, with no clear D. This CDR3 is 12 amino acids long. Germline V gene lookup returns CDR1 LNHDA and CDR2 SQIVND (reference sequence). Trimming left V 4 bases short and J 4 bases short, with 7 bases between. Here the CDR3 reads CASSTWTETQYF. The DNA for the CDR3 is TGTGCCAGTAGTACCTGGACAGAGACCCAGTACTTC.

The V call is TRBV9, the J call TRBJ2-5, with TRBD1 matching over 12 bases. V was clipped by 7 bases and J by 5 bases; unmatched bases: 6. The CDR3 runs to 14 residues. Per germline, CDR1 SGDLS and CDR2 YYNGEE. The CDR3 is CASQGQGAPETQYF. CDR3 DNA: TGTGCCAGCCAGGGACAGGGGGCGCCGGAGACCCAGTACTTC. Together with reference TRBV9 and TRBJ2-5, the CDR3 gives the full variable domain: DSGVTQTPKHLITATGQRVTLRCSPRSGDLSVYWYQQSLDQGLQFLIQYYNGEERAKGNILERFSAQQFPDLHSELNLSSLELGDSALYFCASQGQGAPETQYFGPGTRLLVL.

This clone was counted a few times. The rearrangement joins TRBV5-6 to TRBJ2-1, with a possible D match to TRBD2 (6 bases). Trimming cost V 3 bases and J 2 bases, with 12 bases left between them. This CDR3 is built from 15 residues. Germline CDR1 reads SGHDT; CDR2 reads YYEEEE. The CDR3 spells CASSWSSAPYNEQFF. In DNA, the CDR3 is TGTGCCAGCAGCTGGTCTAGCGCCCCCTACAATGAGCAGTTCTTC.

This chain connects TRBV7-9 to TRBJ1-2; 7 bases map to TRBD1. This CDR3 spans 15 amino acids. After removal of 2 bases from V and 2 bases from J, the junction contained 5 bases not matched to a gene. Germline CDR1 reads SEHNR; CDR2 reads FQNEAQ (reference sequence). CDR3 in amino acids: CASSLQTGPNYGYTF. CDR3 coding DNA: TGTGCCAGCAGCTTACAGACAGGGCCCAACTATGGCTACACCTTC. Combining the CDR3 with reference TRBV7-9 and TRBJ1-2 gives the whole variable domain DTGVSQNPRHKITKRGQNVTFRCDPISEHNRLYWYRQTLGQGPEFLTYFQNEAQLEKSRLLSDRFSAERPKGSFSTLEIQRTEQGDSAMYLCASSLQTGPNYGYTFGSGTRLTVV.

The rearrangement links TRBV4-2 to TRBJ2-1; 7 bases are a match to TRBD2. This CDR3 spans 15 amino acids. The V gene end was trimmed by 0 bases and the J gene end by 6 bases; junction bases not matched to a gene: 5. The V gene's germline CDR1 is LGHNA and CDR2 YNFKEQ. CDR3 loop: CASSQESSGPNEQFF. CDR3 DNA sequence: TGTGCCAGCAGCCAAGAATCTAGCGGACCCAATGAGCAGTTCTTC.

The rearrangement links TRBV6-1 to TRBJ2-7, with 7 nucleotides matching TRBD1. The CDR3 loop spans 14 amino acids. Germline CDR1 reads MNHNS; CDR2 reads SASEGT. Trimming took 3 bases from V and 3 from J; bases not matched to a gene: 5. The CDR3 DNA reads TGTGCCAGCAGTGAGGGACAGTTTGGCTACGAGCAGTACTTC. Translating gives CASSEGQFGYEQYF.

The chain recombines TRBV30 with TRBJ1-5; 9 nucleotides agree with TRBD1. The CDR3 is 13 amino acids. The trim removed 3 bases at V and 6 bases at J, leaving 3 bases unmatched. The germline V gene has CDR1 GTSNPN and CDR2 SVGIG (reference sequence). CDR3 DNA sequence: TGTGCCTGGAGCGGGACAGGGAGTCAGCCCCAGCATTTT. It encodes CAWSGTGSQPQHF.

In DNA form, the CDR3 reads TGCGCCAGCTTTGGTGGTGGGACTAGCGGTTATCCCGGGGAGCTGTTTTTT. The encoded protein is CASFGGGTSGYPGELFF. This chain links TRBV5-1 with TRBJ2-2, with 11 bases lining up with TRBD2. CDR1 is SGHRS, CDR2 YFSETQ, per germline. The CDR3 is 17 amino acids. Unmatched junction bases numbered 14, after V lost 7 bases and J lost 6 bases. The whole variable domain, remainder taken from reference TRBV5-1 and TRBJ2-2, is KAGVTQTPRYLIKTRGQQVTLSCSPISGHRSVSWYQQTPGQGLQFLFEYFSETQRNKGNFPGRFSGRQFSNSRSEMNVSTLELGDSALYLCASFGGGTSGYPGELFFGEGSRLTVL.

The rearrangement joins TRBV5-5 to TRBJ1-2, with D possibly matching TRBD1 (5 bases). V shed 1 base and J shed 4 bases, with 11 bases lying between them. Germline CDR1 reads SGHKS; CDR2 reads YYEKEE (reference sequence). The length of the CDR3 is 14 residues. CDR3 amino acids: CASSLSEGTYGYTF. CDR3 in DNA: TGTGCCAGCAGCTTGTCCGAGGGGACCTATGGCTACACCTTC.

The chain links TRBV5-6 to TRBJ2-5; D is unresolved. The CDR3 covers 14 residues. The germline V gene has CDR1 SGHDT and CDR2 YYEEEE. The germline V and J ends were trimmed by 0 bases and 2 bases, with 8 bases remaining between them. CDR3 protein: CASSLESSQETQYF. The CDR3, as DNA: TGTGCCAGCAGCTTGGAGAGTAGTCAAGAGACCCAGTACTTC.

V and J are TRBV6-1 and TRBJ1-5; D gene unclear. Germline V CDR1 and CDR2: MNHNS, SASEGT. The CDR3 is made up of 15 amino acids. Trimming stripped 4 bases from V and 6 bases from J, with 16 bases between. The CDR3 region is CASSVGRLGGQPQHF. CDR3 coding DNA: TGTGCCAGCAGTGTAGGACGTCTCGGAGGTCAGCCCCAGCATTTT.

V gene TRBV2 combines with J gene TRBJ2-5; no clear D gene. Trimming pared 0 bases from V and 2 bases from J, leaving 13 bases between. The CDR3 has 16 amino acids. The germline CDR1 and CDR2 sequences are SNHLY and FYNNEI. The CDR3 protein is CASSEAQVAAQETQYF. CDR3 in DNA: TGTGCCAGCAGTGAAGCGCAGGTTGCAGCACAAGAGACCCAGTACTTC.

This chain links TRBV5-6 with TRBJ2-3; D is unclear. Trimming shortened V by 4 bases and J by 0 bases, and 9 bases separated the two germline ends. The CDR3 has 14 residues. Germline loops: CDR1 SGHDT, CDR2 YYEEEE. In nucleotides, the CDR3 is TGTGCCAGCAGCACGGGTGATAGCACAGATACGCAGTATTTT. The encoded protein is CASSTGDSTDTQYF.

The gene calls are TRBV28 and TRBJ2-3; 9 bases match TRBD2. This CDR3 has 15 residues. The J segment lost 6 bases and the V segment lost 3 bases, leaving 7 bases of the junction unmatched. CDR1 is MDHEN and CDR2 is SYDVKM in the germline V gene. The chain's CDR3 is CASSFPGLASDTQYF. The CDR3 DNA reads TGTGCCAGCAGTTTCCCGGGACTAGCATCCGATACGCAGTATTTT.

The CDR3 coding sequence is TGTGCCAGCAGCCCACCGACGGAGGCATCGTGGGAGACCCAGTACTTC. Encoded protein: CASSPPTEASWETQYF. The chain joins TRBV7-9 to TRBJ2-5, with D maybe TRBD2 (5 bases). V was pared by 5 bases and J by 5 bases, with 21 bases between. CDR1 SEHNR and CDR2 FQNEAQ come from the germline V gene (reference sequence). The CDR3 runs to 16 residues.

As concerns this clone: This sample includes further DNA sequences coding for the same CDR3. The chain uses TRBV7-9 and TRBJ2-7, with TRBD1 matching over 8 bases. CDR1 SEHNR and CDR2 FQNEAQ come from the germline V gene (reference sequence). This CDR3 is 14 amino acids long. Trimming took 5 bases from V and 6 from J; bases not matched to a gene: 9. The CDR3 region is CASSPTGGGGEQYF. The CDR3 nucleotides read TGTGCCAGCAGCCCCACAGGGGGAGGCGGCGAGCAGTACTTC.

V and J are TRBV30 and TRBJ2-7; the D is unclear. V lost 4 bases and J 0 bases, leaving 13 bases between the germline ends. CDR3 length equals 14 residues. Germline V gene lookup returns CDR1 GTSNPN and CDR2 SVGIG (reference sequence). This chain's CDR3 is CAWKGSPSSYEQYF. Here the CDR3 DNA reads TGTGCCTGGAAGGGCAGCCCCAGCTCCTACGAGCAGTACTTC.

V and J are TRBV6-6 and TRBJ1-6; D might be TRBD1 (5 bases). Germline V CDR1 and CDR2: MNHNY, SVGAGI (reference sequence). The CDR3 covers 15 residues. The germline V and J ends were trimmed by 6 bases and 8 bases, with 17 bases remaining between them. The CDR3 region is CASSFLTVLDSPLHF. The DNA for the CDR3 is TGTGCCAGCAGCTTCCTGACAGTATTGGATTCACCCCTCCACTTT.

The chain combines TRBV4-3 with TRBJ2-2, with 9 bases identical to TRBD2. The CDR3 loop spans 15 amino acids. J gave up 6 bases and V 3 bases, and 5 bases lay outside the gene matches. The germline V gene has CDR1 LGHNA and CDR2 YSLEER. The CDR3 sequence is CASSHLAGEAGELFF. The DNA for the CDR3 is TGCGCCAGCAGCCACTTAGCGGGAGAAGCCGGGGAGCTGTTTTTT.

The rearrangement links TRBV4-3 to TRBJ2-1; D call uncertain. The germline CDR1 and CDR2 sequences are LGHNA and YSLEER. This CDR3 comprises 16 residues. V dropped 0 bases and J dropped 2 bases, with 11 bases sitting between them. The CDR3: CASSQDSSAAYNEQFF. The CDR3 DNA reads as TGCGCCAGCAGCCAAGATTCGTCCGCAGCCTACAATGAGCAGTTCTTC.

The rearrangement links TRBV27 to TRBJ1-5; D might be TRBD1 (5 bases). CDR3 length: 16 residues. Germline V gene sequence: CDR1 MNHEY, CDR2 SMNVEV (reference sequence). V lost 6 bases to trimming and J lost 0 bases, with 15 bases between them. The DNA for the CDR3 is TGTGCCAGCAGGAAAGGGGTGGCCGATAGCAATCAGCCCCAGCATTTT. Translation gives CASRKGVADSNQPQHF.

This chain links TRBV7-6 with TRBJ2-2, with 11 bases identical to TRBD1. Trimming cost V 4 bases and J 6 bases; bases outside gene matches: 13. Germline assignment: CDR1 SGHVS and CDR2 FNYEAQ. This CDR3 spans 18 amino acids. The CDR3 bases are TGTGCCAGCAGCTCTCACTGGACAGGGGGCGAGGGGGCCGGGGAGCTGTTTTTT. It translates to CASSSHWTGGEGAGELFF.

The chain uses TRBV19 and TRBJ1-1; D might be TRBD1 (6 bases). The length of the CDR3 is 14 residues. CDR1 is LNHDA, CDR2 SQIVND, per germline (reference sequence). DNA of the CDR3: TGTGCAGTTCGACAGGACAACATGAACACTGAAGCTTTCTTT. Translating it yields CAVRQDNMNTEAFF. The entire variable domain, with the rest obtained from reference TRBV19 and TRBJ1-1, is as follows: DGGITQSPKYLFRKEGQNVTLSCEQNLNHDAMYWYRQDPGQGLRLIYYSQIVNDFQKGDIAEGYSVSREKKESFPLTVTSAQKNPTAFYLCAVRQDNMNTEAFFGQGTRLTVV.

The rearrangement uses TRBV30 and TRBJ2-7; 8 bases are a match to TRBD2. The CDR3 contains 13 residues. V was clipped by 3 bases and J by 3 bases; unmatched bases: 4. Per germline, CDR1 GTSNPN and CDR2 SVGIG (reference sequence). Written as DNA, the CDR3 is TGTGCCTGGAGACCCAGCGGGAGCTACGAGCAGTACTTC. As protein: CAWRPSGSYEQYF.

The chain uses TRBV6-1 and TRBJ2-7; D unclear. Germline V CDR1 and CDR2: MNHNS, SASEGT. V gave up 2 bases and J gave up 5 bases, with 7 bases separating them. This CDR3 region has 12 residues. The CDR3, as DNA: TGTGCCAGCAGTGAACTCCCCAACGAGCAGTACTTC. This codes for CASSELPNEQYF.

As to this clone: Other DNA sequences in this sample translate to the same CDR3. The chain recombines TRBV6-4 with TRBJ2-1, with D perhaps assigned TRBD1 or TRBD2 (5 bases each). The germline V gene encodes CDR1 MRHNA and CDR2 SNTAGT. V lost 0 bases and J 9 bases, leaving 6 bases between the germline ends. The CDR3 has 12 amino acids. CDR3 residues: CASSDSGGEQFF. DNA for the CDR3: TGTGCCAGCAGTGACTCTGGGGGTGAGCAGTTCTTC.